Only one count was recorded for the clone carrying this T cell receptor beta chain. Its antigen remains unidentified. This specimen belongs to a study of a mutant IDH1 vaccine in newly diagnosed glioma. Profiled with immunoSEQ multiplex PCR; TCRdb holds only in-frame clones, not every one. The sample has 25,000 to 30,000 clones, 80% to 85% seen once. Time point in this sample: week 23, last vaccination. Every single dose of the vaccine, 300 ug of mutant IDH1 20-mer peptide, came with topical imiquimod. The donors' diagnosis was new WHO grade 3 or 4 astrocytoma that was IDH1-mutant and ATRX-lost. The CDR3 is 12 amino acids. V was clipped by 4 bases and J by 5 bases, with 8 bases between them. Germline values: CDR1 SQVTM, CDR2 ANQGSEA.

Here the sequenced sample was PBMCs, taken from a glioma patient whose treatment included an IDH1 peptide vaccine. This sequence was found in a woman aged 25 to 39 with glioma. This chain connects TRBV29-1 to TRBJ2-2; D gene ambiguous. The chain's CDR3 is CSVGPPTGELFF. For the CDR3, the DNA is TGCAGCGTTGGGCCTCCAACCGGGGAGCTGTTTTTT.